The rows below give T cell receptor beta chains drawn from one sample of a study of tumor T cells in aggressive B-cell lymphoma. Repertoires were generated with immunoSEQ multiplex PCR, while TCRdb's copy carries only in-frame clones and drops some. The profile covers just over 3,500 clones, with more than 80% appearing a single time and about 3.8% taken by the ten largest. Sequencing was carried out using tumor tissue. These receptors all stem from an adult with diffuse large B cell lymphoma. Both conserved end residues are part of each CDR3. The order of the fields is V gene, J gene, D gene, CDR3 DNA, CDR3 protein. A D gene is named only where the DNA matches it firmly.

>TRBV4-3|TRBJ1-2|TRBD1
TGCGCCAGCAGCCAGGGGACAGGGGCTAACTATGGCTACACCTTC
CASSQGTGANYGYTF
>TRBV5-5|TRBJ2-2|NA
TGTGCCAGCAGCTTGCGGCGGCGAGACACCGGGGAGCTGTTTTTT
CASSLRRRDTGELFF
>TRBV6-5|TRBJ2-7|NA
TGTGCCAGCAGTTACTCGTCAGATTTCTACGAGCAGTACTTC
CASSYSSDFYEQYF
>TRBV6-5|TRBJ1-6|TRBD1
TGTGCCAGCAGTTCCGTAGGACAGGGCGATTCACCCCTCCACTTT
CASSSVGQGDSPLHF
>TRBV7-9|TRBJ1-2|TRBD1
TGTGCCAGCAGCTCCGGGACAGGGGGTTTAGGCTACACCTTC
CASSSGTGGLGYTF
>TRBV5-4|TRBJ2-7|TRBD1
TGTGCCAGCAGTGGGGGACAGGCCTACTCCTACGAGCAGTACTTC
CASSGGQAYSYEQYF
>TRBV18|TRBJ2-6|NA
TGTGCCAGCTCACCCCGGACAGACTCTGGGGCCAACGTCCTGACTTTC
CASSPRTDSGANVLTF
>TRBV6-6|TRBJ1-5|NA
TGTGCCAGCAGCCGACAGAGTTATAGCAATCAGCCCCAGCATTTT
CASSRQSYSNQPQHF
>TRBV5-1|TRBJ2-3|TRBD2
TGCGCCAGCAGCTCAAATAGCGGGGTCGATACGCAGTATTTT
CASSSNSGVDTQYF
>TRBV7-9|TRBJ1-3|NA
TGTGCCAGCAGCCCGACGGGGTACCCTGGAAACACCATATATTTT
CASSPTGYPGNTIYF
>TRBV5-5|TRBJ2-7|NA
TGTGCCAGCAGCTTGGATGTAGCCTACGAGCAGTACTTC
CASSLDVAYEQYF
>TRBV27|TRBJ1-4|TRBD1
TGTGCCAGCAGTTTAGCAGGGGGCGTCATTGAAAAACTGTTTTTT
CASSLAGGVIEKLFF